This T cell receptor (beta chain) was captured in a study of OX40 agonist ivuxolimab in advanced cancers. Per the germline V gene, CDR1 is SQVTM and CDR2 is ANQGSEA. The CDR3 runs 16 residues. Germline trimming cut 3 bases from V and 10 bases from J; bases unmatched to any gene: 18. Only in-frame clones appear in the TCRdb table, and some are missing; sequencing was by immunoSEQ multiplex PCR. The sample carries over 80,000 clones, roughly 86% recorded once. The TCR was taken from an adult with an advanced solid tumor such as melanoma, head and neck, liver or kidney cancer. The J gene is TRBJ2-7, the V gene TRBV29-1; the match to TRBD2 covers 10 bases. The specimen was CD4+ or CD8+ T cells sorted from blood, collected in a trial of the OX40 agonist ivuxolimab. CDR3 loop: CSVDITHLAGAGRQYF. CDR3 sequence (DNA): TGCAGCGTTGATATTACTCACCTAGCGGGAGCGGGGCGCCAGTACTTC.